This T cell receptor (beta chain) was sequenced in a study of cytomegalovirus exposure and HLA in healthy donors. General study findings and limits: V- and J-gene trimming in TCR beta was tied to a missense DCLRE1C variant by an analysis performed later.

Both 60 Vbeta primers and 13 Jbeta primers went into the PCR. The method was immunoSEQ multiplex PCR; TCRdb's version includes in-frame clones alone and lacks a portion of them. This listing includes 200,000 to 250,000 clones. The CDR3 has 14 residues. The V gene lost 6 bases and the J gene lost 1 base, with 14 bases spanning the gap. Germline-derived CDR1 and CDR2 are SQVTM and ANQGSEA. As to this clone: What it binds is not known.

V is TRBV29-1 and J is TRBJ2-3; the D gene is possibly TRBD1 (5 bases). The sequence derives from a girl aged 2 to 10 in good health and CMV-seropositive. Sequencing used PBMCs. The CDR3 region has the DNA TGCAGCGTCGTACAGGTATCGGGCACAGATACGCAGTATTTT. Translating gives CSVVQVSGTDTQYF.